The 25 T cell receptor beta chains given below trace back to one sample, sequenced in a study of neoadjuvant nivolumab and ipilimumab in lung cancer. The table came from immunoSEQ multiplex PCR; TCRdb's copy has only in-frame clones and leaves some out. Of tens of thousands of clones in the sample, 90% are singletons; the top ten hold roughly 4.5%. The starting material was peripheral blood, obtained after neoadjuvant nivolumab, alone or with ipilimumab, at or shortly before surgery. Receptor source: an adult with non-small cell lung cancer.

CDR3 coding DNA: TGTGCCAGCAGCGGTGGACAGGGGATTAATCAGCCCCAGCATTTT. Its translation is CASSGGQGINQPQHF. This chain joins TRBV5-6 and TRBJ1-5; TRBD1 aligns across 9 bases. The CDR3 extends over 15 amino acids. Germline V gene data show CDR1 as SGHDT and CDR2 as YYEEEE. Unmatched junction bases numbered 6, after V lost 4 bases and J lost 4 bases.

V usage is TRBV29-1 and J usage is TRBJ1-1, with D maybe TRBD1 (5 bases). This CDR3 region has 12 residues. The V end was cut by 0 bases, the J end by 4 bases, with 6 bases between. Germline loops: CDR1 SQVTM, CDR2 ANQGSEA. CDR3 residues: CSVEDQGTEAFF. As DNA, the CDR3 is TGCAGCGTTGAAGATCAGGGCACTGAAGCTTTCTTT. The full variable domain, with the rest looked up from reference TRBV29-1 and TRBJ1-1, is SAVISQKPSRDICQRGTSLTIQCQVDSQVTMMFWYRQQPGQSLTLIATANQGSEATYESGFVIDKFPISRPNLTFSTLTVSNMSPEDSSIYLCSVEDQGTEAFFGQGTRLTVV.

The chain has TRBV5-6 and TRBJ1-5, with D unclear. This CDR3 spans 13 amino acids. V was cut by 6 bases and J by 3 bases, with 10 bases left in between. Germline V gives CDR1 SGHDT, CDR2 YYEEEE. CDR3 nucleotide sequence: TGTGCCAGCACCGGACGGATCAATCAGCCCCAGCATTTT. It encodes CASTGRINQPQHF.

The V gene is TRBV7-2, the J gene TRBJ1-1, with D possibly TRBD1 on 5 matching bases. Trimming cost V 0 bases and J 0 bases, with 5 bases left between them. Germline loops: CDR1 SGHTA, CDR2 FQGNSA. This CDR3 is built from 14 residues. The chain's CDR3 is CASSLAGVNTEAFF. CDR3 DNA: TGTGCCAGCAGCTTAGCGGGGGTGAACACTGAAGCTTTCTTT.

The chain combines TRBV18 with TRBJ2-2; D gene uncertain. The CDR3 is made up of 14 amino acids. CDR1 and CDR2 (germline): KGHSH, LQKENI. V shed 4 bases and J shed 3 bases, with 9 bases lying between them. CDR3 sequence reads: CASSRADYTGELFF. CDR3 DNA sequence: TGTGCCAGCTCACGGGCAGACTACACCGGGGAGCTGTTTTTT. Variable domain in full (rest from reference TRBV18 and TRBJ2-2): NAGVMQNPRHLVRRRGQEARLRCSPMKGHSHVYWYRQLPEEGLKFMVYLQKENIIDESGMPKERFSAEFPKEGPSILRIQQVVRGDSAAYFCASSRADYTGELFFGEGSRLTVL.

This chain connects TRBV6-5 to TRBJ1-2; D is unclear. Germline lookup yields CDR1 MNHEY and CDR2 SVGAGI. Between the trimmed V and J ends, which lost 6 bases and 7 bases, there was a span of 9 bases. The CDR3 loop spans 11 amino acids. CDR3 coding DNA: TGTGCCAGCAGCGAAGGGTTTGGCTACACCTTC. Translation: CASSEGFGYTF.

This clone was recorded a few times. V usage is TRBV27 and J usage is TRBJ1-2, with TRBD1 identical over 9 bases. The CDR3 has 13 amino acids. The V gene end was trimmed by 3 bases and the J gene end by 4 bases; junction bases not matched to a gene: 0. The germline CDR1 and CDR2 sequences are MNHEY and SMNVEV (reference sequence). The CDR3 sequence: CASSLTGGYGYTF. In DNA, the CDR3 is TGTGCCAGCAGTTTGACAGGGGGCTATGGCTACACCTTC.

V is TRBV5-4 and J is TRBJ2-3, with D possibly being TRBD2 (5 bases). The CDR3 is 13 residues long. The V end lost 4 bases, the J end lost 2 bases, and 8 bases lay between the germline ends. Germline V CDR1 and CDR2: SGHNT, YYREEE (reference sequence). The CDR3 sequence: CASSVDFTDTQYF. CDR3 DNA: TGTGCCAGCAGCGTGGACTTCACAGATACGCAGTATTTT.

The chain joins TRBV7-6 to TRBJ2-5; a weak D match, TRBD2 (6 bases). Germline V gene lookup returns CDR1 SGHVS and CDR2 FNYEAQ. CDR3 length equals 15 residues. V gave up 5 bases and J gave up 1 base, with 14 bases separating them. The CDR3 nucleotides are TGTGCCAGCAGCCCGACGGGGACTCCCCAAGAGACCCAGTACTTC. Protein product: CASSPTGTPQETQYF.

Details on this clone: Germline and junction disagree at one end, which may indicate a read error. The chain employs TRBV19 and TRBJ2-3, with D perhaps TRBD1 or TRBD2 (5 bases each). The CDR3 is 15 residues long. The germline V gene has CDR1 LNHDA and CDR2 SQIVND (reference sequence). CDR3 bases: TGTGCCAGTAGTCTAGAGGGGCGGAGCACAGATACGCAGTATTTT. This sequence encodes CASSLEGRSTDTQYF. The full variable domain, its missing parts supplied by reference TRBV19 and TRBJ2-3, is DGGITQSPKYLFRKEGQNVTLSCEQNLNHDAMYWYRQDPGQGLRLIYYSQIVNDFQKGDIAEGYSVSREKKESFPLTVTSAQKNPTAFYLCASSLEGRSTDTQYFGPGTRLTVL.

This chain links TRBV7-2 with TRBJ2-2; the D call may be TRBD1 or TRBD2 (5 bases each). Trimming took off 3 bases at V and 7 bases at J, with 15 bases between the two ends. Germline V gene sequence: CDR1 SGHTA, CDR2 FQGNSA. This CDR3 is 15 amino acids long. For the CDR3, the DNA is TGTGCCAGCAGCTTGGCGGAAGCGAGGGGCGGGGAGCTGTTTTTT. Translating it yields CASSLAEARGGELFF.

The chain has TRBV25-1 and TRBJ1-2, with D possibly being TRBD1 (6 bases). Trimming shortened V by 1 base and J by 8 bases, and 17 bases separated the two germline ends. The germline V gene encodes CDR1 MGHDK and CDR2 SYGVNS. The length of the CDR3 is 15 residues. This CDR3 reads CASSEFGGLGWGYTF. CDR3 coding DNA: TGTGCCAGCAGTGAATTTGGGGGGCTTGGATGGGGCTACACCTTC.

The CDR3 region has the DNA TGCGCCAGCAGCTTAGGGATTTCCTACGAGCAGTACTTC. It is translated as CASSLGISYEQYF. The chain combines TRBV5-1 with TRBJ2-7, with no clear D. CDR3 length equals 13 residues. The V end lost 2 bases, the J end lost 1 base, and 7 bases lay between the germline ends. Germline V gives CDR1 SGHRS, CDR2 YFSETQ.

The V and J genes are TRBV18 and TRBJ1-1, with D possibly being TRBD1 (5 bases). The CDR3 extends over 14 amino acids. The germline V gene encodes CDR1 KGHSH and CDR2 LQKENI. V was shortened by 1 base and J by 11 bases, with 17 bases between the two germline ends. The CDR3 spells CASSPRGREVAAFF. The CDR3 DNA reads TGTGCCAGCTCACCACGGGGGAGGGAGGTGGCGGCTTTCTTT.

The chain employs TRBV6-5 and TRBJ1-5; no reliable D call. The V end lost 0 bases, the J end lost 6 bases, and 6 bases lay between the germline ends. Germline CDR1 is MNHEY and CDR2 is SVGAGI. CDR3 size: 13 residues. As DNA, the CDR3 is TGTGCCAGCAGTTACTCGACCGGTCAGCCCCAGCATTTT. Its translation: CASSYSTGQPQHF.

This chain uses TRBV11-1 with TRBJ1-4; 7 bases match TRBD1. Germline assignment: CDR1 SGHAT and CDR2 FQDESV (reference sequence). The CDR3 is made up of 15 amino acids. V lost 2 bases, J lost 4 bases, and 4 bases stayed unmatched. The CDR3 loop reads CASSLRGRDNEKLFF. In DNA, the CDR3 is TGTGCCAGCAGCTTAAGGGGGCGGGATAATGAAAAACTGTTTTTT.

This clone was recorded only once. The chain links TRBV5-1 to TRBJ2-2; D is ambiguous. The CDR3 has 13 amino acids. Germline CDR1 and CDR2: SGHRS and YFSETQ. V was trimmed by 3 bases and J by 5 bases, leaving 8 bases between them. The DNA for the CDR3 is TGCGCCAGCAGCTCTAGTGAGACCGGGGAGCTGTTTTTT. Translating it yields CASSSSETGELFF.

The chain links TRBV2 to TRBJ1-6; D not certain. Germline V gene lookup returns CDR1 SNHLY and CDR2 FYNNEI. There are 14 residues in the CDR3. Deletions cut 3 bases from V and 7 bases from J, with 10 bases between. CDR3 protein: CASSEGNLNSPLHF. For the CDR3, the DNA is TGTGCCAGCAGTGAGGGGAATTTGAATTCACCCCTCCACTTT.

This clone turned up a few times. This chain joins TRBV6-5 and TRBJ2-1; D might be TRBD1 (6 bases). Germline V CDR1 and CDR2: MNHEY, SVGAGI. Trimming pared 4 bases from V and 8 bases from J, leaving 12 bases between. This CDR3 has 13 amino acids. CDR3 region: CASSLEQGHEQFF. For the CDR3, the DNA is TGTGCCAGCAGTTTAGAACAGGGCCATGAGCAGTTCTTC.

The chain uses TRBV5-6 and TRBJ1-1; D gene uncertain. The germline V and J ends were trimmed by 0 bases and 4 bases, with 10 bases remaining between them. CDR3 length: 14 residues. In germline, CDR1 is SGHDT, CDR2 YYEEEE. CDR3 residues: CASSLGQLATEAFF. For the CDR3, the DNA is TGTGCCAGCAGCTTGGGGCAGCTGGCCACTGAAGCTTTCTTT.

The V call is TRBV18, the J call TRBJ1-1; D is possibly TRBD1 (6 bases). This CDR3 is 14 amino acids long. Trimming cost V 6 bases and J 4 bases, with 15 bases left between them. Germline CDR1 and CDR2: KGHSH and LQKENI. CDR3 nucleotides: TGTGCCAGCTCCCCCCGGGACACCATCACTGAAGCTTTCTTT. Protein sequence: CASSPRDTITEAFF.

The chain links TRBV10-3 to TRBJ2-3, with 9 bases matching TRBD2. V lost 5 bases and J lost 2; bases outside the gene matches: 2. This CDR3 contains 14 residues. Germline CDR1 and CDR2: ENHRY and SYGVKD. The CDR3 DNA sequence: TGTGCCATCAGTAGCGGGGGGACCACAGATACGCAGTATTTT. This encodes CAISSGGTTDTQYF.

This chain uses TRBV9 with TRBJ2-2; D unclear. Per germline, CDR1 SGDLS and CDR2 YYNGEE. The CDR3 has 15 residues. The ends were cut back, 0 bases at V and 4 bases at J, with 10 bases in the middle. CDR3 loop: CASSVAPVSTGELFF. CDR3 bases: TGTGCCAGCAGCGTAGCTCCGGTCAGCACCGGGGAGCTGTTTTTT.

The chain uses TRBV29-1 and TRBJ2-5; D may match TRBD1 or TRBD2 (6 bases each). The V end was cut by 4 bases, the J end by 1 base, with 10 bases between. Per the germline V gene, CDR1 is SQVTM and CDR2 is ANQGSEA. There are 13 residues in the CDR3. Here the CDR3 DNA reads TGCAGCGTTGGTGGGGGGCCCCAAGAGACCCAGTACTTC. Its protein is CSVGGGPQETQYF. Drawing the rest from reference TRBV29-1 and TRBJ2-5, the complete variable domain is SAVISQKPSRDICQRGTSLTIQCQVDSQVTMMFWYRQQPGQSLTLIATANQGSEATYESGFVIDKFPISRPNLTFSTLTVSNMSPEDSSIYLCSVGGGPQETQYFGPGTRLLVL.

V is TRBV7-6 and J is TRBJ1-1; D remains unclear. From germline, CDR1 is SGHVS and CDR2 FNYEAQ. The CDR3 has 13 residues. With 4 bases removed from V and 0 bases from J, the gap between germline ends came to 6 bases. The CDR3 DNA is TGTGCCAGCAGCTCACAGATGAACACTGAAGCTTTCTTT. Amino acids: CASSSQMNTEAFF.